This T cell receptor (beta chain) is from a study of blood T cell repertoires in COVID-19. The data were produced by immunoSEQ multiplex PCR, yet TCRdb's version contains in-frame clones alone and is incomplete. The table shows more than 200,000 clones, with 80% to 90% occurring only once. The ends were cut back, 4 bases at V and 1 base at J, with 7 bases in the middle. The CDR3 runs to 13 residues. The germline CDR1 and CDR2 sequences are MNHEY and SVGAGI. The TCR was taken from a man between 35 and 55 years old who had recovered from COVID-19. The chain employs TRBV6-5 and TRBJ1-1; possibly TRBD1 for D (6 bases). Specimen: PBMCs or T cells enriched from blood (not recorded which). The CDR3 loop reads CASSWTANTEAFF. Here the CDR3 DNA reads TGTGCCAGCAGTTGGACAGCGAACACTGAAGCTTTCTTT.